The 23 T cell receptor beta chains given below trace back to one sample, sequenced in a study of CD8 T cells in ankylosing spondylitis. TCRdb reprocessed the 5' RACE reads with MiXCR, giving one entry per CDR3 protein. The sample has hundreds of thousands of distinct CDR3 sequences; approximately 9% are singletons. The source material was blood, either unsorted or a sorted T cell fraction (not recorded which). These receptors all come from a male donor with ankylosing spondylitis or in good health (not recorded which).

Here the CDR3 DNA reads TGTGCCAGCAGCTTGAGGACCGGGGGGCACTCCTACGAGCAGTACTTC. It encodes CASSLRTGGHSYEQYF. The chain carries TRBV7-2 and TRBJ2-7; D is perhaps TRBD2 (7 bases). CDR3 length equals 16 residues. The V gene lost 3 bases and the J gene lost 0 bases, with 15 bases spanning the gap. The germline V gene has CDR1 SGHTA and CDR2 FQGNSA. The full variable domain, its missing parts supplied by reference TRBV7-2 and TRBJ2-7, is GAGVSQSPSNKVTEKGKDVELRCDPISGHTALYWYRQSLGQGLEFLIYFQGNSAPDKSGLPSDRFSAERTGGSVSTLTIQRTQQEDSAVYLCASSLRTGGHSYEQYFGPGTRLTVT.

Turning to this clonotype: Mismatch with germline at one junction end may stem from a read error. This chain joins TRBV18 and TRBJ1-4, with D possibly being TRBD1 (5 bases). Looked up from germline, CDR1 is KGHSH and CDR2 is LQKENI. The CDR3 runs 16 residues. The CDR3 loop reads CASSPLTGLANEKLFF. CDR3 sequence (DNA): TGTGCCAGCTCGCCACTCACAGGTTTAGCTAATGAAAAACTGTTTTTT.

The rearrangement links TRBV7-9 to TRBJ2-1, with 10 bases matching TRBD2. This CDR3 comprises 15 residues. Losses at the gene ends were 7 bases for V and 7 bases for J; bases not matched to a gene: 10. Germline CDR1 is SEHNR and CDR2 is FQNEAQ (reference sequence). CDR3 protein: CASTGAGGPLNEQFF. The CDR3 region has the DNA TGTGCCAGCACGGGAGCGGGAGGGCCGCTGAATGAGCAGTTCTTC. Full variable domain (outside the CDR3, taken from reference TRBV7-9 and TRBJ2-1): DTGVSQNPRHKITKRGQNVTFRCDPISEHNRLYWYRQTLGQGPEFLTYFQNEAQLEKSRLLSDRFSAERPKGSFSTLEIQRTEQGDSAMYLCASTGAGGPLNEQFFGPGTRLTVL.

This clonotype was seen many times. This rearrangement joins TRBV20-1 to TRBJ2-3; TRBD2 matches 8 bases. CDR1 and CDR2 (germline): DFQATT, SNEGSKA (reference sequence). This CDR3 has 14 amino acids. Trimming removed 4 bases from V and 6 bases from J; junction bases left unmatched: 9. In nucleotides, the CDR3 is TGCAGTGCTAACGCGGGGGGCCCCAGGGATACGCAGTATTTT. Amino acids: CSANAGGPRDTQYF.

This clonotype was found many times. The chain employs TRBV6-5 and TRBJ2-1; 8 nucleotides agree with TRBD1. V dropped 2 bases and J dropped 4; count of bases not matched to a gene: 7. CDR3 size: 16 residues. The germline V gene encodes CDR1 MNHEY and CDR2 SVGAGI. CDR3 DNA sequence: TGTGCCAGCAGTTACGCTTCAGGGACAGGATACAATGAGCAGTTCTTC. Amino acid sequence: CASSYASGTGYNEQFF.

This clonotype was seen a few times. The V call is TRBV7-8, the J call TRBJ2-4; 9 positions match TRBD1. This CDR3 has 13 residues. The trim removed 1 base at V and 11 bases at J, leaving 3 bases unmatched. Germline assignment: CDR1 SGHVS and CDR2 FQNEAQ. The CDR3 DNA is TGTGCCAGCAGCTTAGAACAGGGGGCTCTTCAGTACTTC. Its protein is CASSLEQGALQYF.

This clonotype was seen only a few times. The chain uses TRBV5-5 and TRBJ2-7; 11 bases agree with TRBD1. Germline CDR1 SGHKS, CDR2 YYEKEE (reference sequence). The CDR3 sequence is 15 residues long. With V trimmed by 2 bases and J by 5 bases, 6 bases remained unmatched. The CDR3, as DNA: TGTGCCAGCAGCTTCGGGGGACAGGGGGTTCACGAGCAGTACTTC. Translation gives CASSFGGQGVHEQYF.

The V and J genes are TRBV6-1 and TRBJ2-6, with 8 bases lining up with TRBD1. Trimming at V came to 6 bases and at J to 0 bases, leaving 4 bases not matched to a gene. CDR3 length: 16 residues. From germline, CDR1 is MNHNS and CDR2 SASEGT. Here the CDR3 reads CASRLDRGSGANVLTF. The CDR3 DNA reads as TGTGCCAGCAGACTAGACAGGGGCTCTGGGGCCAACGTCCTGACTTTC.

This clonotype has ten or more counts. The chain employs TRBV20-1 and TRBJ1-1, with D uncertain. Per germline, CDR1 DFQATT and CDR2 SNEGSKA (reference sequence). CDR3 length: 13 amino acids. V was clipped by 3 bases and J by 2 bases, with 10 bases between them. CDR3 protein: CSARAEGNTEAFF. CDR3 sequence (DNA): TGCAGTGCTAGGGCCGAGGGAAACACTGAAGCTTTCTTT.

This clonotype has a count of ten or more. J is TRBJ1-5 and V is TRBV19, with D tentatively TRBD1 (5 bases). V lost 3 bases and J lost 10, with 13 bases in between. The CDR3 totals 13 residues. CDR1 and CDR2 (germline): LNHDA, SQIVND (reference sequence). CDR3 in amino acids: CASSIGAWVPQHF. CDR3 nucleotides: TGTGCCAGTAGTATCGGGGCATGGGTACCCCAGCATTTT. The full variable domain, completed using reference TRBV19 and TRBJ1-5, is DGGITQSPKYLFRKEGQNVTLSCEQNLNHDAMYWYRQDPGQGLRLIYYSQIVNDFQKGDIAEGYSVSREKKESFPLTVTSAQKNPTAFYLCASSIGAWVPQHFGDGTRLSIL.

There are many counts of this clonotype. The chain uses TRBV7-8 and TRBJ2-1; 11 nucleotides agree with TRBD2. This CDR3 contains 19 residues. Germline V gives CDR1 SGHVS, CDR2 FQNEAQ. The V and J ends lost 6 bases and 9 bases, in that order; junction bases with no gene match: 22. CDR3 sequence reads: CASRQMTAPLAGVNGEQFF. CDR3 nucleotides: TGTGCCAGCAGACAAATGACTGCTCCACTAGCGGGAGTAAATGGTGAGCAGTTCTTC.

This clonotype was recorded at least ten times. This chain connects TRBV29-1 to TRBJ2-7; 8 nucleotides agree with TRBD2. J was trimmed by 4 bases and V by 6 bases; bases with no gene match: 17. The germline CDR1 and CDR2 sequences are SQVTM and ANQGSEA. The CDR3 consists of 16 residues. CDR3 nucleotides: TGCAGCGTCCTCGGGGGGGAACTAGTCGACCCTTACGAGCAGTACTTC. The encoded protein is CSVLGGELVDPYEQYF.

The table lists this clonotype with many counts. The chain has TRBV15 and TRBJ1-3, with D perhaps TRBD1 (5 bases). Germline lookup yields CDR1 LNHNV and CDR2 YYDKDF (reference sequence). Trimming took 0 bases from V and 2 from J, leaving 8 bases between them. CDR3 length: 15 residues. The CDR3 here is CATSRDRGPGNTIYF. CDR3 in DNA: TGTGCCACCAGCAGAGATCGGGGACCTGGAAACACCATATATTTT.

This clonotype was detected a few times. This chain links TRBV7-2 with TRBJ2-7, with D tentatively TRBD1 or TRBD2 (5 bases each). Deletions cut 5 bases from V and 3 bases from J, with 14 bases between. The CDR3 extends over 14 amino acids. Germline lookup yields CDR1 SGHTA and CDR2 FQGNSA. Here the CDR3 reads CASSQAGTSYEQYF. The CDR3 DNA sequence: TGTGCCAGCAGCCAGGCCGGGACGAGCTACGAGCAGTACTTC.

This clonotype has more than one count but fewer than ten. CDR3 residues: CASSLQYAGANVLTF. In DNA form, the CDR3 reads TGTGCCAGCAGCCTCCAGTACGCTGGGGCCAACGTCCTGACTTTC. This chain links TRBV6-1 with TRBJ2-6; D remains unclear. This CDR3 is built from 15 residues. The V and J ends lost 6 bases and 2 bases respectively, with 11 bases between them. The germline V gene has CDR1 MNHNS and CDR2 SASEGT.

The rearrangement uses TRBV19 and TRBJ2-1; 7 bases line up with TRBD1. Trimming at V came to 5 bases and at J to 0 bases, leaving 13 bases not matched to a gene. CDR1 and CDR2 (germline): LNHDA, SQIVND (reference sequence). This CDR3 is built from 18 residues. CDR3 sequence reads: CASSPPFPGQSSYNEQFF. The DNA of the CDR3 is TGTGCCAGTAGTCCGCCCTTCCCGGGACAGAGCTCCTACAATGAGCAGTTCTTC. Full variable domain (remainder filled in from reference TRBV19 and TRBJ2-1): DGGITQSPKYLFRKEGQNVTLSCEQNLNHDAMYWYRQDPGQGLRLIYYSQIVNDFQKGDIAEGYSVSREKKESFPLTVTSAQKNPTAFYLCASSPPFPGQSSYNEQFFGPGTRLTVL.

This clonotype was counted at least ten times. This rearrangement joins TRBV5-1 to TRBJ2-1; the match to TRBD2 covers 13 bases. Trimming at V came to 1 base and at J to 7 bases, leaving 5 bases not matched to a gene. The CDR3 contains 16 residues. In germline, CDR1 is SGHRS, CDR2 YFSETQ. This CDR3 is CASSLSGTSGMNEQFF. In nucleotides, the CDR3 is TGCGCCAGCAGCTTGTCCGGGACTAGCGGGATGAATGAGCAGTTCTTC. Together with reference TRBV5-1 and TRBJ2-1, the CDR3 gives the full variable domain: KAGVTQTPRYLIKTRGQQVTLSCSPISGHRSVSWYQQTPGQGLQFLFEYFSETQRNKGNFPGRFSGRQFSNSRSEMNVSTLELGDSALYLCASSLSGTSGMNEQFFGPGTRLTVL.

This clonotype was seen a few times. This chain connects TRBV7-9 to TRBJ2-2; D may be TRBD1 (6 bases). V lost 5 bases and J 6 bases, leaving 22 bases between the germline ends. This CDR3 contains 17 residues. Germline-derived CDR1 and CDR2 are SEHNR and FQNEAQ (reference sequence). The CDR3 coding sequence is TGTGCCAGCAGCCACACCACAGGGTCGGGCGGTTCCGGGGAGCTGTTTTTT. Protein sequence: CASSHTTGSGGSGELFF. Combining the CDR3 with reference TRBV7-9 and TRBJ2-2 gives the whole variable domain DTGVSQNPRHKITKRGQNVTFRCDPISEHNRLYWYRQTLGQGPEFLTYFQNEAQLEKSRLLSDRFSAERPKGSFSTLEIQRTEQGDSAMYLCASSHTTGSGGSGELFFGEGSRLTVL.

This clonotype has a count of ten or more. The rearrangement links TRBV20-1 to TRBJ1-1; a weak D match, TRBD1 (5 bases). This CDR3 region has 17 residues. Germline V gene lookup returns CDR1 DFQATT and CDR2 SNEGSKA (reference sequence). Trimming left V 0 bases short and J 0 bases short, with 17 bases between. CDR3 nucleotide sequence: TGCAGTGCTAGAGAAATGCGGGACTCAAGGTTGAACACTGAAGCTTTCTTT. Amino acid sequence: CSAREMRDSRLNTEAFF.

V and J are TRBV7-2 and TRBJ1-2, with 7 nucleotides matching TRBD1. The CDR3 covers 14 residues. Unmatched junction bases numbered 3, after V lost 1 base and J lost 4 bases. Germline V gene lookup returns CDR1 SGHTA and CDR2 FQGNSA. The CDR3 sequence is CASSLERGPYGYTF. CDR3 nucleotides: TGTGCCAGCAGCTTAGAAAGGGGGCCCTATGGCTACACCTTC.

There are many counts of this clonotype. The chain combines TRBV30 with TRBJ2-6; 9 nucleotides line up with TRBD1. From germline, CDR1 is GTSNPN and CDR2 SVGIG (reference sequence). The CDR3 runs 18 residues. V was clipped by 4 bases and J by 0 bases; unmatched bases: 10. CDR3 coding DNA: TGTGCCTGGAAAGGTCCGGACAGGGGACCCTCTGGGGCCAACGTCCTGACTTTC. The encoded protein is CAWKGPDRGPSGANVLTF.

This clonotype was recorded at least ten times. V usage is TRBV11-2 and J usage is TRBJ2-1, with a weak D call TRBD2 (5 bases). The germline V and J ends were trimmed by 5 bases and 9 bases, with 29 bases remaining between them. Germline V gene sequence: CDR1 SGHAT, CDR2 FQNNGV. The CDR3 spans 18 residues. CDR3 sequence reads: CASSRSHGLATLFFEQFF. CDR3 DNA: TGTGCCAGCAGCCGTTCGCACGGCCTAGCTACTTTATTTTTTGAGCAGTTCTTC.

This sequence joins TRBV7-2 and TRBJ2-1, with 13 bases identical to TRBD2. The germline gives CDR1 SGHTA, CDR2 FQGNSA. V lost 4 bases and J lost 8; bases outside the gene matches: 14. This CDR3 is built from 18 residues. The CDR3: CASSSAPGLAGPGYEQFF. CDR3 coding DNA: TGTGCCAGCAGCTCCGCGCCGGGACTAGCGGGGCCCGGCTATGAGCAGTTCTTC.